The rows below give T cell receptor beta chains drawn from one sample of a study of CD8+CD57+ T cells in acquired aplastic anemia. TCRdb redid the calling of the reads with MiXCR, one entry per CDR3 protein. The profile shows approximately 170,000 distinct CDR3 sequences, 63% of them singletons. The source material was sorted CD4+, CD8+, or CD8+CD57+ T cells (not recorded which) from PBMCs. The receptors originated from a human donor in good health. The CDR3 runs from the conserved cysteine through the conserved F or W. Each record gives: D gene, CDR3 length, V gene, clone size, J gene, CDR3 protein, CDR3 DNA. A D gene is named only where the DNA matches it firmly. For some rows the clone size is stated as once, few or many, or as a class when expanded; others skip it.

D gene: TRBD1
CDR3 length: 13
V gene: TRBV20-1
clone size: NA
J gene: TRBJ1-2
CDR3 protein: CSATGTGSLGSTF
CDR3 DNA: TGCAGTGCCACAGGGACAGGCTCCTTAGGGAGCACCTTC

D gene: NA
CDR3 length: 12
V gene: TRBV10-3
clone size: NA
J gene: TRBJ1-2
CDR3 protein: CAISETVEGYTF
CDR3 DNA: TGTGCCATCAGTGAAACAGTGGAGGGCTACACCTTC

D gene: TRBD1
CDR3 length: 16
V gene: TRBV12-3/TRBV12-4
clone size: NA
J gene: TRBJ1-1
CDR3 protein: CASSLEYRGLGTEAFF
CDR3 DNA: TGTGCCAGCAGTTTAGAGTACAGGGGGCTAGGAACTGAAGCTTTCTTT

D gene: NA
CDR3 length: 15
V gene: TRBV9
clone size: many
J gene: TRBJ2-7
CDR3 protein: CASSVGSADSYEQYF
CDR3 DNA: TGTGCCAGCAGCGTAGGGTCTGCCGACTCCTACGAGCAGTACTTC

D gene: NA
CDR3 length: 14
V gene: TRBV12-3/TRBV12-4
clone size: NA
J gene: TRBJ2-7
CDR3 protein: CASSFDRFSYEQYF
CDR3 DNA: TGTGCCAGCAGTTTCGACAGATTCTCCTACGAGCAGTACTTC

D gene: NA
CDR3 length: 15
V gene: TRBV7-9
clone size: few
J gene: TRBJ2-7
CDR3 protein: CASSLGHTLTYEQYF
CDR3 DNA: TGTGCCAGCAGCTTAGGACACACACTAACCTACGAGCAGTACTTC

D gene: NA
CDR3 length: 13
V gene: TRBV7-9
clone size: NA
J gene: TRBJ2-7
CDR3 protein: CASSFRWNYEQYF
CDR3 DNA: TGTGCCAGCAGCTTCCGGTGGAACTACGAGCAGTACTTC

D gene: TRBD2
CDR3 length: 15
V gene: TRBV12-3/TRBV12-4
clone size: NA
J gene: TRBJ2-5
CDR3 protein: CASQTSGGAGETQYF
CDR3 DNA: TGTGCCAGCCAAACGAGCGGGGGGGCAGGAGAGACCCAGTACTTC

D gene: NA
CDR3 length: 16
V gene: TRBV5-6
clone size: NA
J gene: TRBJ2-1
CDR3 protein: CASSGIQGRIYNEQFF
CDR3 DNA: TGTGCCAGCAGCGGCATACAGGGCCGAATCTACAATGAGCAGTTCTTC

D gene: TRBD1
CDR3 length: 13
V gene: TRBV12-3/TRBV12-4
clone size: few
J gene: TRBJ2-5
CDR3 protein: CASSRTGGETQYF
CDR3 DNA: TGTGCCAGCAGTCGCACAGGGGGTGAGACCCAGTACTTC

D gene: NA
CDR3 length: 17
V gene: TRBV5-5
clone size: once
J gene: TRBJ2-5
CDR3 protein: CASSPPAVLGAQETQYF
CDR3 DNA: TGTGCCAGCAGCCCCCCAGCGGTCCTTGGGGCACAAGAGACCCAGTACTTC

D gene: NA
CDR3 length: 15
V gene: TRBV9
clone size: NA
J gene: TRBJ1-5
CDR3 protein: CASSVDGNSNQPQHF
CDR3 DNA: TGTGCCAGCAGCGTGGACGGCAATAGCAATCAGCCCCAGCATTTT

D gene: TRBD2
CDR3 length: 14
V gene: TRBV24-1
clone size: many
J gene: TRBJ2-1
CDR3 protein: CATRLAGAVYEQFF
CDR3 DNA: TGTGCCACCAGACTAGCGGGAGCTGTCTATGAGCAGTTCTTC

D gene: NA
CDR3 length: 14
V gene: TRBV6-5
clone size: many
J gene: TRBJ1-2
CDR3 protein: CASSYLGAQDGYTF
CDR3 DNA: TGTGCCAGCAGTTACCTCGGGGCCCAAGATGGCTACACCTTC

D gene: NA
CDR3 length: 12
V gene: TRBV29-1
clone size: NA
J gene: TRBJ1-1
CDR3 protein: CSVAPGNTEAFF
CDR3 DNA: TGCAGCGTGGCTCCAGGGAACACTGAAGCTTTCTTT

D gene: NA
CDR3 length: 14
V gene: TRBV7-6
clone size: NA
J gene: TRBJ2-1
CDR3 protein: CASSPSWRNNEQFF
CDR3 DNA: TGTGCCAGCAGCCCGAGTTGGCGGAACAATGAGCAGTTCTTC

D gene: TRBD2
CDR3 length: 15
V gene: TRBV5-4
clone size: NA
J gene: TRBJ2-7
CDR3 protein: CASSPETSGRDEQYF
CDR3 DNA: TGTGCCAGCAGCCCAGAGACTAGCGGGAGGGACGAGCAGTACTTC

D gene: NA
CDR3 length: 18
V gene: TRBV20-1
clone size: NA
J gene: TRBJ2-1
CDR3 protein: CSARDSRQAGRWINEQFF
CDR3 DNA: TGCAGTGCTAGAGATAGTAGACAGGCGGGTCGGTGGATCAATGAGCAGTTCTTC

D gene: TRBD1
CDR3 length: 21
V gene: TRBV7-2
clone size: NA
J gene: TRBJ2-3
CDR3 protein: CASSLVVRTGGAFRRTDTQYF
CDR3 DNA: TGTGCCAGCAGCTTAGTGGTTAGGACAGGGGGCGCTTTTCGTAGGACAGATACGCAGTATTTT

D gene: NA
CDR3 length: 14
V gene: TRBV20-1
clone size: few
J gene: TRBJ1-6
CDR3 protein: CSATINSYNSPLHF
CDR3 DNA: TGCAGTGCGACCATCAACTCCTATAATTCACCCCTCCACTTT

D gene: TRBD2
CDR3 length: 16
V gene: TRBV19
clone size: NA
J gene: TRBJ2-3
CDR3 protein: CASSIGLAGFTDTQYF
CDR3 DNA: TGTGCCAGTAGTATTGGGCTAGCGGGATTCACAGATACGCAGTATTTT

D gene: NA
CDR3 length: 20
V gene: TRBV7-9
clone size: many
J gene: TRBJ2-3
CDR3 protein: CASSLEAGWSSWTSTDTQYF
CDR3 DNA: TGTGCCAGCAGCTTAGAGGCGGGCTGGTCTAGCTGGACTAGCACAGATACGCAGTATTTT

D gene: NA
CDR3 length: 14
V gene: TRBV2
clone size: NA
J gene: TRBJ1-1
CDR3 protein: CASSEDRMNTEAFF
CDR3 DNA: TGTGCCAGCAGTGAGGACCGGATGAACACTGAAGCCTTCTTT

D gene: TRBD2
CDR3 length: 15
V gene: TRBV14
clone size: many
J gene: TRBJ2-1
CDR3 protein: CASSPWGGIGNEQFF
CDR3 DNA: TGTGCCAGCAGCCCGTGGGGGGGAATCGGTAATGAGCAGTTCTTC

D gene: TRBD1
CDR3 length: 14
V gene: TRBV9
clone size: NA
J gene: TRBJ2-3
CDR3 protein: CASSTGGTLSTQYF
CDR3 DNA: TGTGCCAGCAGCACAGGGGGCACGCTGAGTACGCAGTATTTT

D gene: NA
CDR3 length: 12
V gene: TRBV4-2
clone size: NA
J gene: TRBJ1-2
CDR3 protein: CASSYEGGGYTF
CDR3 DNA: TGTGCCAGCAGCTACGAGGGGGGCGGCTACACCTTC

D gene: NA
CDR3 length: 13
V gene: TRBV6-2/TRBV6-3
clone size: many
J gene: TRBJ1-6
CDR3 protein: CASSHEGVSPLHF
CDR3 DNA: TGTGCCAGCAGTCATGAAGGGGTCTCACCCCTCCACTTT

D gene: TRBD1
CDR3 length: 14
V gene: TRBV20-1
clone size: NA
J gene: TRBJ1-2
CDR3 protein: CSARGGQTPYGYTF
CDR3 DNA: TGCAGTGCTAGAGGGGGACAGACCCCCTATGGCTACACCTTC